The 24 T cell receptor beta chains below were found in one sample sequenced in a study of blood T cells in healthy people across ages. Primed by a sample-barcoded 5' primer and a J-beta primer mix, a second PCR proceeded for roughly 7 to 11 cycles. TCRdb independently ran MiXCR on the 5' RACE reads; one entry per CDR3 protein. The repertoire holds some 1 million distinct CDR3 sequences, with around 43% as singletons. Sequencing used blood. The origin of the receptors is a woman between 55 and 75 years old in good health.

This chain joins TRBV30 and TRBJ2-6, with D uncertain. This CDR3 comprises 13 residues. Per germline, CDR1 GTSNPN and CDR2 SVGIG (reference sequence). V was cut by 8 bases and J by 0 bases, with 8 bases left in between. CDR3 sequence (DNA): TGTGCCCATGGGTACTCTGGGGCCAACGTCCTGACTTTC. Its protein product is CAHGYSGANVLTF.

The rearrangement links TRBV18 to TRBJ2-4; perhaps TRBD1 as D (5 bases). The V end was cut by 0 bases, the J end by 0 bases, with 12 bases between. The CDR3 sequence is 17 residues long. Germline CDR1 is KGHSH and CDR2 is LQKENI. The CDR3 nucleotides read TGTGCCAGCTCACCACCCGACAGACAGATAGCCAAAAACATTCAGTACTTC. It translates to CASSPPDRQIAKNIQYF.

This clonotype was seen a few times. The DNA of the CDR3 is TGTGCCACCACCGGGACAGGGGGCTCCTACAATGAGCAGTTCTTC. Translated: CATTGTGGSYNEQFF. V usage is TRBV15 and J usage is TRBJ2-1, with 11 bases aligning to TRBD1. CDR3 size: 15 residues. The germline CDR1 and CDR2 sequences are LNHNV and YYDKDF (reference sequence). The ends lost 7 bases at V and 0 bases at J; junction bases unmatched: 2.

Concerning this clonotype: Mismatch with germline at one junction end may stem from a read error. The rearrangement joins TRBV27 to TRBJ2-3, with 11 bases lining up with TRBD2. CDR3 length: 19 residues. Germline-derived CDR1 and CDR2 are MNHEY and SMNVEV (reference sequence). CDR3 sequence (DNA): TGTGCCTGCAGTTCCTCCCTCCCGACTAGCGGGATACGAACAGATACGCAGTATTTT. Translating gives CACSSSLPTSGIRTDTQYF.

The sample holds many counts of this clonotype. The rearrangement uses TRBV29-1 and TRBJ2-3; D not certain. The V gene's germline CDR1 is SQVTM and CDR2 ANQGSEA. V lost 3 bases, J lost 2 bases, and 9 bases lay in between. The CDR3 covers 13 residues. The CDR3 protein is CSVDLADTDTQYF. The CDR3 DNA reads as TGCAGCGTTGATCTGGCGGACACAGATACGCAGTATTTT.

The chain links TRBV7-8 to TRBJ2-6; a possible D gene is TRBD1 (5 bases). The CDR3 runs 18 residues. Trimming left V 1 base short and J 0 bases short, with 13 bases between. Germline V lookup: CDR1 SGHVS, CDR2 FQNEAQ. The CDR3 sequence: CASSLVGAQYSGANVLTF. CDR3 DNA sequence: TGTGCCAGCAGCTTAGTTGGGGCGCAATACTCTGGGGCCAACGTCCTGACTTTC.

The chain couples TRBV10-3 to TRBJ2-5; D is uncertain. The CDR3 sequence is 12 residues long. Between the trimmed V and J ends, which lost 3 bases and 11 bases, there was a span of 13 bases. CDR1 is ENHRY, CDR2 SYGVKD, per germline. The CDR3 here is CAISESPAEQYF. The CDR3 bases are TGTGCCATCAGTGAATCCCCCGCGGAGCAGTACTTC.

The chain recombines TRBV29-1 with TRBJ2-4; TRBD2 matches at 7 bases. The closer fit of TRBJ2-7 to the DNA end suggests the J call may be wrong. The CDR3 sequence is 13 residues long. CDR1 SQVTM and CDR2 ANQGSEA come from the germline V gene. The CDR3 loop reads CSVEDWGRGEQYF. The DNA for the CDR3 is TGCAGCGTTGAAGATTGGGGGAGGGGCGAGCAGTACTTC.

This chain links TRBV12-3 or TRBV12-4 with TRBJ2-7; TRBD2 matches 7 bases. V dropped 6 bases and J dropped 3; count of bases not matched to a gene: 8. The CDR3 runs to 14 residues. The chain's CDR3 is CASRRAGGFYEQYF. As DNA, the CDR3 is TGTGCCAGCAGGAGGGCCGGGGGGTTCTACGAGCAGTACTTC.

The chain uses TRBV6-2 or TRBV6-3 and TRBJ2-7; 7 bases agree with TRBD1. The V gene end was trimmed by 3 bases and the J gene end by 1 base; junction bases not matched to a gene: 9. This CDR3 region has 16 residues. Germline V lookup: CDR1 MNHEY, CDR2 SVGEGT. In DNA form, the CDR3 reads TGTGCCAGCAGTTATTCCCAGACAGGGATTTCCTACGAGCAGTACTTC. Protein: CASSYSQTGISYEQYF.

The chain joins TRBV7-2 to TRBJ2-4; 7 bases match TRBD1. The junction had 19 bases not matched to a gene; V was cut back by 5 bases and J by 6 bases. This CDR3 is built from 18 residues. Germline V gives CDR1 SGHTA, CDR2 FQGNSA. The CDR3 reads CASSPWLRQGYDGNIQYF. For the CDR3, the DNA is TGTGCCAGCAGCCCCTGGTTGAGACAGGGTTACGACGGAAACATTCAGTACTTC. Combining the CDR3 with reference TRBV7-2 and TRBJ2-4 gives the whole variable domain GAGVSQSPSNKVTEKGKDVELRCDPISGHTALYWYRQSLGQGLEFLIYFQGNSAPDKSGLPSDRFSAERTGGSVSTLTIQRTQQEDSAVYLCASSPWLRQGYDGNIQYFGAGTRLSVL.

This clonotype was found a few times. V is TRBV29-1 and J is TRBJ2-5; a possible D gene is TRBD2 (6 bases). The CDR3 spans 13 residues. The V gene lost 3 bases and the J gene lost 6 bases, with 14 bases spanning the gap. The germline V gene has CDR1 SQVTM and CDR2 ANQGSEA. This CDR3 reads CSVEPGGGKTQYF. In DNA form, the CDR3 reads TGCAGCGTTGAGCCCGGGGGAGGAAAGACCCAGTACTTC.

The rearrangement joins TRBV5-6 to TRBJ2-1, with TRBD2 matching 16 bases. The CDR3 covers 18 residues. The germline V gene has CDR1 SGHDT and CDR2 YYEEEE. V was pared by 5 bases and J by 4 bases, with 9 bases of the junction left unmatched. The CDR3 nucleotides read TGTGCCAGCAGACCGGGACTAGCGGGAGGGGGGCCATACAATGAGCAGTTCTTC. Its translation: CASRPGLAGGGPYNEQFF.

This clonotype occurred once. The rearrangement joins TRBV6-5 to TRBJ2-5, with 14 bases aligning to TRBD2. The CDR3 is 15 residues long. Trimming cost V 4 bases and J 4 bases; bases outside gene matches: 2. The germline V gene has CDR1 MNHEY and CDR2 SVGAGI. CDR3 protein: CASSWGLAGAETQYF. The CDR3 coding sequence is TGTGCCAGCAGTTGGGGACTAGCGGGAGCAGAGACCCAGTACTTC.

CDR3 coding DNA: TGCGCCAGCAGGGCTGAACGTTATGGCTACACCTTC. It translates to CASRAERYGYTF. The chain employs TRBV5-1 and TRBJ1-2; D is ambiguous. There are 12 residues in the CDR3. The V gene's germline CDR1 is SGHRS and CDR2 YFSETQ. V was trimmed by 5 bases and J by 5 bases, leaving 10 bases between them. Full variable domain (missing parts from reference TRBV5-1 and TRBJ1-2): KAGVTQTPRYLIKTRGQQVTLSCSPISGHRSVSWYQQTPGQGLQFLFEYFSETQRNKGNFPGRFSGRQFSNSRSEMNVSTLELGDSALYLCASRAERYGYTFGSGTRLTVV.

In the case of this clonotype: A much larger clone differs from this one at a single base, so this may be a read error. This CDR3 reads CASSSDLAEGQHEQYF. CDR3 in DNA: TGTGCCAGCAGCTCCGATCTAGCGGAAGGTCAGCACGAGCAGTACTTC. The chain couples TRBV7-2 to TRBJ2-5; TRBD2 agrees at 7 bases. The DNA matches TRBJ2-7 better at its end, which makes the J call doubtful. Germline V gene lookup returns CDR1 SGHTA and CDR2 FQGNSA. This CDR3 has 16 amino acids.

The chain combines TRBV20-1 with TRBJ2-1, with unresolved D. Trimming took off 7 bases at V and 6 bases at J, with 13 bases between the two ends. The germline V gene has CDR1 DFQATT and CDR2 SNEGSKA (reference sequence). The CDR3 contains 12 residues. As DNA, the CDR3 is TGCAGTGGCGCACGTTGGGGCAATGAGCAGTTCTTC. Protein sequence: CSGARWGNEQFF.

This clonotype was observed a handful of times. This chain links TRBV12-3 or TRBV12-4 with TRBJ1-1; D unclear. The CDR3 covers 14 residues. V lost 5 bases, J lost 2 bases, and 12 bases lay in between. The CDR3 DNA sequence: TGTGCCAGCAGTGTGGATCAGTTTAACACTGAAGCTTTCTTT. Encoded protein: CASSVDQFNTEAFF.

This clonotype was found a few times. The chain employs TRBV7-8 and TRBJ2-4; TRBD1 aligns across 8 bases. The CDR3 covers 15 residues. With V trimmed by 4 bases and J by 5 bases, 7 bases remained unmatched. The germline gives CDR1 SGHVS, CDR2 FQNEAQ. The CDR3 here is CASSWLDRGQNIQYF. In DNA, the CDR3 is TGTGCCAGCAGCTGGCTAGACAGGGGCCAAAACATTCAGTACTTC.

This clonotype turned up a few times. J is TRBJ2-5 and V is TRBV20-1; D not resolved. CDR3 length: 14 residues. V was pared by 3 bases and J by 1 base, with 12 bases between. Per the germline V gene, CDR1 is DFQATT and CDR2 is SNEGSKA (reference sequence). CDR3 sequence (DNA): TGCAGTGCTAGGCCAGTTAGGACCCAAGAGACCCAGTACTTC. It codes for CSARPVRTQETQYF.

This clonotype has just a few counts. The chain has TRBV20-1 and TRBJ2-3; 10 positions agree with TRBD2. V was clipped by 4 bases and J by 10 bases; unmatched bases: 20. There are 17 residues in the CDR3. Looked up from germline, CDR1 is DFQATT and CDR2 is SNEGSKA (reference sequence). CDR3 coding DNA: TGCAGTGCTACCCTAGGACTAGCGGTCAGGCAGCTAGGAGCGCAGTATTTT. As protein: CSATLGLAVRQLGAQYF.

The chain joins TRBV9 to TRBJ2-5; D remains ambiguous. The DNA end lines up better with TRBJ2-7; the J call may be wrong. The germline V gene encodes CDR1 SGDLS and CDR2 YYNGEE. The CDR3 runs 15 residues. CDR3 residues: CASSVSQTPTDEQYF. CDR3 DNA sequence: TGTGCCAGCAGCGTAAGTCAAACCCCTACAGACGAGCAGTACTTC.

The V gene is TRBV6-5, the J gene TRBJ1-2; D is possibly TRBD1 (5 bases). Germline CDR1 is MNHEY and CDR2 is SVGAGI. Trimming took 6 bases from V and 4 from J, leaving 21 bases between them. The CDR3 length is 16 residues. The CDR3 DNA reads as TGTGCCAGCAGAGAGACGAGGGGCAGTCACAGCTATGGCTACACCTTC. It yields the protein CASRETRGSHSYGYTF.

The gene calls are TRBV10-3 and TRBJ2-1; D may be TRBD2 (5 bases). Germline V gene sequence: CDR1 ENHRY, CDR2 SYGVKD. V dropped 4 bases and J dropped 3 bases, with 10 bases sitting between them. The CDR3 is made up of 14 amino acids. In nucleotides, the CDR3 is TGTGCCATCAGTGGGGGTCGGGACTACAATGAGCAGTTCTTC. Residues: CAISGGRDYNEQFF.